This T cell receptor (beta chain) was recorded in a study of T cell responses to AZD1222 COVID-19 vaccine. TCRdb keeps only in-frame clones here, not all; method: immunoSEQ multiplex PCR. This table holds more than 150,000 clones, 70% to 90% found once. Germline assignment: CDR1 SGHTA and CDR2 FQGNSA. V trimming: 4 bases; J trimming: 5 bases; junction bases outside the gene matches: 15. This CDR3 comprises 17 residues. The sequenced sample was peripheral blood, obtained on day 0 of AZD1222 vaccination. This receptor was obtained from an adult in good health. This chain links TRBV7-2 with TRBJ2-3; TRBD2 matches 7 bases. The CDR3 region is CASSSAPSGPLGDTQYF. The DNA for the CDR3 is TGTGCCAGCAGCTCAGCCCCTAGCGGCCCATTGGGAGATACGCAGTATTTT.